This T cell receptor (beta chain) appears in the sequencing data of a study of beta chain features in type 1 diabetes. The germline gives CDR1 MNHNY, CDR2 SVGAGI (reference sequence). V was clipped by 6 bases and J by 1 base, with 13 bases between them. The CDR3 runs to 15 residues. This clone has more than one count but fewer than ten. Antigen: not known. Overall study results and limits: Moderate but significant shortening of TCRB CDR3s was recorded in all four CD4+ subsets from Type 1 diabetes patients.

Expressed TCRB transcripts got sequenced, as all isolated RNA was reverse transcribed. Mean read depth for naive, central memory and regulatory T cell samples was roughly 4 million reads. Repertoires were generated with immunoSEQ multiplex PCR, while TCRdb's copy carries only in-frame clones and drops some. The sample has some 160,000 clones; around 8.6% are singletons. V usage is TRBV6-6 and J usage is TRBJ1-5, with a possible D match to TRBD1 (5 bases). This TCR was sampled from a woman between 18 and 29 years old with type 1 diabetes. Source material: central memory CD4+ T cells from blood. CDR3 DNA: TGTGCCAGCAGAATCGGGGGTAGCAGCAATCAGCCCCAGCATTTT. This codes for CASRIGGSSNQPQHF.